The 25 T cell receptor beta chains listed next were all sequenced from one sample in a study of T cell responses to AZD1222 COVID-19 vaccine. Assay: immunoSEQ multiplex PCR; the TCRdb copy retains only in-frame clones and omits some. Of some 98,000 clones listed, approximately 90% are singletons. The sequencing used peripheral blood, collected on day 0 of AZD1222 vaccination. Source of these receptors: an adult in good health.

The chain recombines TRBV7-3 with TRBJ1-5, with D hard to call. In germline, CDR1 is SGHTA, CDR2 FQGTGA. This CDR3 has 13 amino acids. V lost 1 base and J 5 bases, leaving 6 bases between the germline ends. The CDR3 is CASSLSGDQPQHF. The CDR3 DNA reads TGTGCCAGCAGCTTAAGCGGGGATCAGCCCCAGCATTTT. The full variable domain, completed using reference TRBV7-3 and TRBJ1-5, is GAGVSQTPSNKVTEKGKYVELRCDPISGHTALYWYRQSLGQGPEFLIYFQGTGAADDSGLPNDRFFAVRPEGSVSTLKIQRTERGDSAVYLCASSLSGDQPQHFGDGTRLSIL.

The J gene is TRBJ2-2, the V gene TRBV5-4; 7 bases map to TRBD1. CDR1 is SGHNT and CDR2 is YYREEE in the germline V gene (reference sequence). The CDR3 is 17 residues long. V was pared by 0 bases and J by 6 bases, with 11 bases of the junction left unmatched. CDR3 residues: CASSLGGGAFGSGELFF. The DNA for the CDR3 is TGTGCCAGCAGCTTGGGAGGGGGCGCTTTCGGCTCCGGGGAGCTGTTTTTT.

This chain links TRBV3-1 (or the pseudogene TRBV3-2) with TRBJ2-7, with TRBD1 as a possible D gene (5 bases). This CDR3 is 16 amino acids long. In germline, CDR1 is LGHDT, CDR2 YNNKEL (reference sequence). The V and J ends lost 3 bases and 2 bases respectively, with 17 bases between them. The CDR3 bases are TGTGCCAGCAGCCACAAGTCCTGGGCAGGGACCTACGAGCAGTACTTC. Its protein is CASSHKSWAGTYEQYF.

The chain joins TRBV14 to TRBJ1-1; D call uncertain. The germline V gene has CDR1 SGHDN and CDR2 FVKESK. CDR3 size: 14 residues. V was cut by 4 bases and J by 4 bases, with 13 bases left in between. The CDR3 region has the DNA TGTGCCAGCAGCCTGAAACCCAGCGGCACTGAAGCTTTCTTT. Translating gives CASSLKPSGTEAFF.

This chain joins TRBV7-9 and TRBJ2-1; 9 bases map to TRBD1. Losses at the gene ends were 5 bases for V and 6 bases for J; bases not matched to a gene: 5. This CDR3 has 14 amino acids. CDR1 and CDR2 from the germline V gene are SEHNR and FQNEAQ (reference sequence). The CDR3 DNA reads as TGTGCCAGCAGCCTGGGACAGGGAAGCAATGAGCAGTTCTTC. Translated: CASSLGQGSNEQFF.

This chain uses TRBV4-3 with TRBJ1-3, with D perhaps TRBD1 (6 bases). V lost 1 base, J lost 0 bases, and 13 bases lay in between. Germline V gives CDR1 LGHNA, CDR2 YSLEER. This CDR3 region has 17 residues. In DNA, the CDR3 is TGCGCCAGCAGCCAAGTACGGGACACCTACTCTGGAAACACCATATATTTT. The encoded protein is CASSQVRDTYSGNTIYF.

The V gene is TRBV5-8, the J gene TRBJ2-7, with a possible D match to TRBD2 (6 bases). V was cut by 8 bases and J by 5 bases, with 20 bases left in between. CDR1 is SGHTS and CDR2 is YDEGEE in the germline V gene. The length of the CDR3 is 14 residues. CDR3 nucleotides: TGTGCCAGTATTAGAACGACTAGGCTTGACGAGCAGTACTTC. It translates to CASIRTTRLDEQYF.

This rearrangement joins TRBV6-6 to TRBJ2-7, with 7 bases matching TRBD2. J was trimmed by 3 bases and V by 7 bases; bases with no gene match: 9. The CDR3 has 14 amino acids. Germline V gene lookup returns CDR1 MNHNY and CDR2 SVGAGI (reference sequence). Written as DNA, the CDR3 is TGTGCCAGCAATAGCAGGACGGGGGGCTACGAGCAGTACTTC. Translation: CASNSRTGGYEQYF.

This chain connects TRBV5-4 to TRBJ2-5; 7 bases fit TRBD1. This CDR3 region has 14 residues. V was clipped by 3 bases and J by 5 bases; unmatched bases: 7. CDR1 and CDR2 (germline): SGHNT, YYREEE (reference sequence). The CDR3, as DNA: TGTGCCAGCAGCTCGACAGGGACGCGGGAGACCCAGTACTTC. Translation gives CASSSTGTRETQYF. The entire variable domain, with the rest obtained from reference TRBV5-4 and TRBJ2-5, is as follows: ETGVTQSPTHLIKTRGQQVTLRCSSQSGHNTVSWYQQALGQGPQFIFQYYREEENGRGNFPPRFSGLQFPNYSSELNVNALELDDSALYLCASSSTGTRETQYFGPGTRLLVL.

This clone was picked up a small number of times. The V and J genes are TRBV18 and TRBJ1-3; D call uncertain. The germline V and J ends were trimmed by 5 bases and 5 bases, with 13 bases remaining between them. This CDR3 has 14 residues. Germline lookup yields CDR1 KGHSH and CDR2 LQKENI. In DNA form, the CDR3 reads TGTGCCAGCTCAGACGGGGAGTGGAGAAACACCATATATTTT. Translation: CASSDGEWRNTIYF.

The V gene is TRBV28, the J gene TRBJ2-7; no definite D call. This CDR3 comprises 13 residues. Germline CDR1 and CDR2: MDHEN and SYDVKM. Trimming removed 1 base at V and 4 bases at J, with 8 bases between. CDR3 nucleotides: TGTGCCAGCAGTTTATTAGTGGAATACGAGCAGTACTTC. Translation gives CASSLLVEYEQYF.

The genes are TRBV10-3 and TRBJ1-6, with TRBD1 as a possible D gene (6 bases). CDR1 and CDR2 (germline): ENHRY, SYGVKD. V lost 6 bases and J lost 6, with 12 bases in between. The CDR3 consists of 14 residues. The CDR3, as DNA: TGTGCCATCAGCCGGGAGGGGGTTAATTCACCCCTCCACTTT. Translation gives CAISREGVNSPLHF.

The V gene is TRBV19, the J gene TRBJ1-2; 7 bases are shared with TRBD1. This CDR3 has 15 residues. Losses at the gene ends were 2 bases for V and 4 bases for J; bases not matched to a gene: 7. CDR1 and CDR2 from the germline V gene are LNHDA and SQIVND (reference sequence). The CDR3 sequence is CASSIRRQGPYGYTF. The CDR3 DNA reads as TGTGCCAGTAGTATAAGGCGACAGGGCCCCTATGGCTACACCTTC.

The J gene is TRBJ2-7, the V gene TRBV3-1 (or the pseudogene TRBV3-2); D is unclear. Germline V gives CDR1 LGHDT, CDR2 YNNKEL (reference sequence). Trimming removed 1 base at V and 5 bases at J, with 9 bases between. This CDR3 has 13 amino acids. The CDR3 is CASSQVRGHEQYF. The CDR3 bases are TGTGCCAGCAGCCAAGTGCGCGGCCACGAGCAGTACTTC.

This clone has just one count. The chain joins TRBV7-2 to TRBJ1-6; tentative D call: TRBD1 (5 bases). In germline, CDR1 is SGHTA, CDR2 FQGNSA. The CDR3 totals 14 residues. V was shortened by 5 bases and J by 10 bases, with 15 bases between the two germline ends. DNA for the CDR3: TGTGCCAGCAGCAGGAGGGGAATTTGGTCACCCCTCCACTTT. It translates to CASSRRGIWSPLHF.

CDR3 bases: TGCGCCAGCAGCTTGGATTGGACAGGGCCCTACGAGCAGTACTTC. Amino acid sequence: CASSLDWTGPYEQYF. The chain links TRBV5-1 to TRBJ2-7, with TRBD1 identical over 8 bases. The CDR3 length is 15 residues. Trimming removed 0 bases from V and 2 bases from J; junction bases left unmatched: 4. Germline V gene lookup returns CDR1 SGHRS and CDR2 YFSETQ.

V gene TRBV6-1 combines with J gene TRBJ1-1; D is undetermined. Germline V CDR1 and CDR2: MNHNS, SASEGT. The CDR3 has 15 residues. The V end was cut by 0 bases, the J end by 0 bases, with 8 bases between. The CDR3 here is CASSEAPQMNTEAFF. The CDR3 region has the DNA TGTGCCAGCAGTGAAGCGCCTCAGATGAACACTGAAGCTTTCTTT.

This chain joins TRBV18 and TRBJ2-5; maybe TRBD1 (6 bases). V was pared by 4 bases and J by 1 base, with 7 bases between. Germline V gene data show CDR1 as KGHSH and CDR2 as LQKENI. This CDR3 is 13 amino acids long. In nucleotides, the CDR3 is TGTGCCAGCTCACGACAGGTCCAAGAGACCCAGTACTTC. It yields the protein CASSRQVQETQYF.

The CDR3 is CASSSLLRRGEETQYF. The CDR3 region has the DNA TGTGCCAGCAGCTCGCTCCTGAGACGGGGGGAGGAGACCCAGTACTTC. The genes are TRBV7-9 and TRBJ2-5; TRBD2 aligns across 7 bases. V dropped 4 bases and J dropped 5; count of bases not matched to a gene: 13. The CDR3 totals 16 residues. The V gene's germline CDR1 is SEHNR and CDR2 FQNEAQ (reference sequence).

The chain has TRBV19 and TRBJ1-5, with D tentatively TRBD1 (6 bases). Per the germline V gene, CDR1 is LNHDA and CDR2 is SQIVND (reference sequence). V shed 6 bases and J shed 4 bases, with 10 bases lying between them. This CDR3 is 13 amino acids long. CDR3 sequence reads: CASSPQGNQPQHF. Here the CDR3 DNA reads TGTGCCAGTAGCCCACAGGGAAATCAGCCCCAGCATTTT.

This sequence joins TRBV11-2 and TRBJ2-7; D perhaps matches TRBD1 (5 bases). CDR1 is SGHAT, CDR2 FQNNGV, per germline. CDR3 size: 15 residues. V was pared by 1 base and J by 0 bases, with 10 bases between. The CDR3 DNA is TGTGCCAGCAGCTTAGGGGCAGGGCCCTCCTACGAGCAGTACTTC. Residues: CASSLGAGPSYEQYF. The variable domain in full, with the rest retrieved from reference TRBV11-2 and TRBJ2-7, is EAGVAQSPRYKIIEKRQSVAFWCNPISGHATLYWYQQILGQGPKLLIQFQNNGVVDDSQLPKDRFSAERLKGVDSTLKIQPAKLEDSAVYLCASSLGAGPSYEQYFGPGTRLTVT.

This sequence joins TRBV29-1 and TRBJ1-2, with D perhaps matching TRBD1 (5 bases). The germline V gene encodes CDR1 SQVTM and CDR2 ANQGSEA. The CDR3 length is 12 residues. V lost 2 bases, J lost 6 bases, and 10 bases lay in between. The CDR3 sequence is CSVEQGSNGYTF. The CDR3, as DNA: TGCAGCGTTGAACAGGGATCTAATGGCTACACCTTC.

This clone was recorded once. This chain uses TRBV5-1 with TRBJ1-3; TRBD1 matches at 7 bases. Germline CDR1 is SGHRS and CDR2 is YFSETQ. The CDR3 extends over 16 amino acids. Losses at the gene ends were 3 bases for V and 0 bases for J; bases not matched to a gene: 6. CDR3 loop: CASSSDRFDSGNTIYF. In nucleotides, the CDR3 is TGCGCCAGCAGCTCGGACAGGTTCGACTCTGGAAACACCATATATTTT.

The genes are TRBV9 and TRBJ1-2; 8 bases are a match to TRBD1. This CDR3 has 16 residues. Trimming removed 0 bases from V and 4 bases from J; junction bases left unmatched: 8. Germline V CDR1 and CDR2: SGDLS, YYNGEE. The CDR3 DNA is TGTGCCAGCAGCGTAGATGAGGGCAGGGGGCTCTATGGCTACACCTTC. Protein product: CASSVDEGRGLYGYTF.

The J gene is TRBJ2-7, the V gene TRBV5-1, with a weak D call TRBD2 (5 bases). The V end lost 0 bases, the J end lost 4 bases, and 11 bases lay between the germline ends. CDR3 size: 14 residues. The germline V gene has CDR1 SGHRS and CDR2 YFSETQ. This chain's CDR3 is CASSLATGEYEQYF. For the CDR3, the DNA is TGCGCCAGCAGCTTGGCCACCGGGGAGTACGAGCAGTACTTC.